The 21 T cell receptor beta chains reported below all come from one sample, sequenced in a study of T cell responses to AZD1222 COVID-19 vaccine. TCRdb's table, derived via immunoSEQ multiplex PCR, lists solely in-frame clones and lacks some. This table holds over 60,000 clones, around 87% found once. The material was peripheral blood, obtained on day 0 of AZD1222 vaccination. Receptors were obtained from an adult in good health.

About this clone: Compared with germline, one end of the junction differs, possibly owing to a read error. This chain uses TRBV6-2 or TRBV6-3 with TRBJ2-7, with D unclear. The CDR3 has 12 residues. Per the germline V gene, CDR1 is MNHEY and CDR2 is SVGEGT. CDR3 sequence reads: CASSSDSNEQYF. In DNA form, the CDR3 reads TGTGCCAGCAGTTCAGACTCCAACGAGCAGTACTTC.

The chain couples TRBV5-6 to TRBJ1-3; D is ambiguous. The CDR3 covers 18 residues. V lost 2 bases, J lost 0 bases, and 18 bases lay in between. The germline gives CDR1 SGHDT, CDR2 YYEEEE. The CDR3 here is CASSFYDSRALSGNTIYF. CDR3 in DNA: TGTGCCAGCAGCTTTTACGATAGCCGGGCGCTCTCTGGAAACACCATATATTTT.

This clone was seen once. J is TRBJ1-1 and V is TRBV11-2; D is uncertain. V was shortened by 3 bases and J by 1 base, with 9 bases between the two germline ends. The germline gives CDR1 SGHAT, CDR2 FQNNGV. The CDR3 length is 14 residues. DNA of the CDR3: TGTGCCAGCAGCTTGGGCGGGAAGAACACTGAAGCTTTCTTT. Protein: CASSLGGKNTEAFF.

The J gene is TRBJ2-2, the V gene TRBV18, with unresolved D. V lost 1 base to trimming and J lost 0 bases, with 12 bases between them. The germline gives CDR1 KGHSH, CDR2 LQKENI. CDR3 size: 17 residues. The DNA for the CDR3 is TGTGCCAGCTCACCACGGCAGGACCTTTCGAACACCGGGGAGCTGTTTTTT. Amino acid sequence: CASSPRQDLSNTGELFF.

The chain recombines TRBV7-9 with TRBJ1-6; 9 bases are a match to TRBD1. This CDR3 contains 14 residues. Looked up from germline, CDR1 is SEHNR and CDR2 is FQNEAQ (reference sequence). J lost 5 bases, V lost 5 bases, and 1 base had no gene match. CDR3 DNA sequence: TGTGCCAGCAGCGGGACAGGGAATAATTCACCCCTCCACTTT. Encoded protein: CASSGTGNNSPLHF.

Of note for this clone: At one boundary the junction diverges from the germline segment, which might be a read error. V gene TRBV5-1 combines with J gene TRBJ2-1, with a possible D match to TRBD1 (5 bases). The CDR3 totals 15 residues. CDR1 SGHRS and CDR2 YFSETQ come from the germline V gene. The CDR3 DNA is TGCGCCAGCAGCTTGTCATCAGGGCAATACACTGAGCAGTTCTTC. It codes for CASSLSSGQYTEQFF.

The J gene is TRBJ2-7, the V gene TRBV5-5, with D possibly TRBD2 on 5 matching bases. The CDR3 loop spans 16 amino acids. Germline CDR1 and CDR2: SGHKS and YYEKEE (reference sequence). V gave up 2 bases and J gave up 5 bases, with 20 bases separating them. The CDR3 region is CASSLIQMAGRDEQYF. CDR3 coding DNA: TGTGCCAGCAGCTTAATCCAAATGGCGGGTAGAGACGAGCAGTACTTC.

The V and J genes are TRBV5-4 and TRBJ2-7; TRBD1 matches at 8 bases. The V gene's germline CDR1 is SGHNT and CDR2 YYREEE (reference sequence). V was pared by 4 bases and J by 7 bases, with 10 bases of the junction left unmatched. The CDR3 is 14 amino acids. As DNA, the CDR3 is TGTGCCAGCAGCACCCGAGGGACAGGTCTGGAGCAGTACTTC. It yields the protein CASSTRGTGLEQYF.

The chain joins TRBV3-1 (or the pseudogene TRBV3-2) to TRBJ1-6; D unclear. This CDR3 comprises 14 residues. The germline CDR1 and CDR2 sequences are LGHDT and YNNKEL (reference sequence). V was shortened by 1 base and J by 9 bases, with 10 bases between the two germline ends. The CDR3 bases are TGTGCCAGCAGCCAAGGGCCCGGAGGTTCACCCCTCCACTTT. Protein: CASSQGPGGSPLHF.

The gene calls are TRBV10-1 and TRBJ2-7; perhaps TRBD1 as D (6 bases). V was shortened by 6 bases and J by 9 bases, with 24 bases between the two germline ends. The CDR3 runs to 15 residues. Looked up from germline, CDR1 is WNHNN and CDR2 is SYGVQD (reference sequence). CDR3 DNA: TGCGCCAGCAGCGCCAAGTTCCGGGACACTTGGTGGCAGTACTTC. Its protein product is CASSAKFRDTWWQYF.

This chain joins TRBV30 and TRBJ1-2; D not certain. Germline loops: CDR1 GTSNPN, CDR2 SVGIG (reference sequence). This CDR3 comprises 13 residues. V lost 3 bases and J 8 bases, leaving 16 bases between the germline ends. CDR3 sequence: CAWRKLPSEGYTF. The CDR3 DNA reads as TGTGCCTGGAGGAAGTTGCCCTCGGAGGGCTACACCTTC.

In its sample, this clone was seen once. The chain recombines TRBV7-3 with TRBJ1-3, with D perhaps matching TRBD1 (5 bases). V lost 5 bases to trimming and J lost 0 bases, with 11 bases between them. The CDR3 loop spans 15 amino acids. CDR1 and CDR2 from the germline V gene are SGHTA and FQGTGA. The CDR3 sequence: CASSLGRGSGNTIYF. The DNA of the CDR3 is TGTGCCAGCAGCCTCGGGAGGGGCTCTGGAAACACCATATATTTT.

This chain connects TRBV18 to TRBJ2-2; D unresolved. Germline CDR1 reads KGHSH; CDR2 reads LQKENI. This CDR3 region has 14 residues. Trimming left V 2 bases short and J 5 bases short, with 9 bases between. The CDR3 DNA reads as TGTGCCAGCTCACCAACCCGAGGAACCGGGGAGCTGTTTTTT. It specifies CASSPTRGTGELFF.

This rearrangement joins TRBV7-9 to TRBJ1-6; D possibly corresponds to TRBD1 (5 bases). The germline CDR1 and CDR2 sequences are SEHNR and FQNEAQ (reference sequence). Trimming left V 2 bases short and J 8 bases short, with 10 bases between. The CDR3 loop spans 14 amino acids. The CDR3 sequence: CASSLMGDHSPLHF. The DNA for the CDR3 is TGTGCCAGCAGCTTAATGGGGGATCATTCACCCCTCCACTTT.

The J gene is TRBJ1-6, the V gene TRBV4-3, with D unresolved. The germline CDR1 and CDR2 sequences are LGHNA and YSLEER. This CDR3 comprises 15 residues. Trimming took off 1 base at V and 5 bases at J, with 9 bases between the two ends. DNA of the CDR3: TGCGCCAGCAGCCAAGGTTTTAAGGATAATTCACCCCTCCACTTT. This translates into CASSQGFKDNSPLHF.

This chain uses TRBV2 with TRBJ1-5, with D possibly matching TRBD1 (5 bases). V shed 2 bases and J shed 5 bases, with 13 bases lying between them. The CDR3 has 15 amino acids. CDR1 is SNHLY, CDR2 FYNNEI, per germline. CDR3: CASSEFRGSYQPQHF. The CDR3 DNA sequence: TGTGCCAGCAGTGAATTTAGGGGCAGTTATCAGCCCCAGCATTTT.

This chain joins TRBV25-1 and TRBJ1-3; no definite D call. Trimming took 9 bases from V and 1 from J, leaving 10 bases between them. The CDR3 covers 13 residues. CDR1 is MGHDK, CDR2 SYGVNS, per germline. CDR3 residues: CASSWESGNTIYF. CDR3 coding DNA: TGTGCCAGTAGCTGGGAGTCTGGAAACACCATATATTTT.

This chain uses TRBV28 with TRBJ1-5; 9 nucleotides agree with TRBD1. Losses at the gene ends were 6 bases for V and 7 bases for J; bases not matched to a gene: 4. Germline-derived CDR1 and CDR2 are MDHEN and SYDVKM. The CDR3 is made up of 13 amino acids. CDR3 loop: CASRGTGWQPQHF. The CDR3 region has the DNA TGTGCCAGCAGAGGGACAGGGTGGCAGCCCCAGCATTTT.

The chain links TRBV2 to TRBJ2-1, with TRBD2 matching over 7 bases. Germline CDR1 and CDR2: SNHLY and FYNNEI. This CDR3 comprises 14 residues. The V segment lost 6 bases and the J segment 8 bases; nucleotides outside the gene matches: 10. The CDR3 nucleotides are TGTGCCAGCAGGGGGACCGGGAGGAAGGATGAGCAGTTCTTC. Residues: CASRGTGRKDEQFF.

The J gene is TRBJ1-1, the V gene TRBV7-3; D is unresolved. Germline-derived CDR1 and CDR2 are SGHTA and FQGTGA. This CDR3 is built from 14 residues. Between the trimmed V and J ends, which lost 2 bases and 1 base, there was a span of 8 bases. The CDR3 region has the DNA TGTGCCAGCAGCTTATCGGCAGGGAACACTGAAGCTTTCTTT. This sequence encodes CASSLSAGNTEAFF.

The sample holds one count of this clone. The rearrangement uses TRBV15 and TRBJ2-7; D may correspond to TRBD1 or TRBD2 (6 bases each). Germline V lookup: CDR1 LNHNV, CDR2 YYDKDF (reference sequence). V gave up 3 bases and J gave up 2 bases, with 11 bases separating them. The length of the CDR3 is 14 residues. DNA of the CDR3: TGTGCCACCAGCAGCTCTCGGGGGCCCTACGAGCAGTACTTC. Protein: CATSSSRGPYEQYF.